Sequencing of this T cell receptor (beta chain) was carried out in a study of blood T cell repertoires in COVID-19. Study background: Samples came from the United States, Italy and Spain, spanning acute and convalescent COVID-19.

Trimming shortened V by 1 base and J by 3 bases, and 21 bases separated the two germline ends. Germline lookup yields CDR1 LGHDT and CDR2 YNNKEL (reference sequence). This CDR3 is built from 18 residues. Produced via immunoSEQ multiplex PCR; TCRdb's table is partial and in-frame only. Of some 150,000 clones listed, around 83% are singletons. This chain links TRBV3-1 (or the pseudogene TRBV3-2) with TRBJ1-2; D may be TRBD1 (6 bases). The sequence derives from a woman in her forties or fifties with acute or convalescent COVID-19. Sample: peripheral blood. CDR3 loop: CASSQVGRSGGGDYGYTF. The CDR3 region has the DNA TGTGCCAGCAGCCAAGTGGGAAGGAGTGGGGGGGGCGACTATGGCTACACCTTC.